The 6 T cell receptor beta chains below all came from one sample that was sequenced in a study of T cell repertoires in cytomegalovirus infection (dated by TCRdb to between 2018 and 2021). Instrument used: Illumina HiSeq 1500. TCRdb trimmed the raw reads at Q25, called clones with MiXCR and kept productive beta chains. Identical CDR3 protein sequences are pooled into one entry, listed with their most common genes and DNA. This sample has roughly 320,000 distinct CDR3 sequences in its table, and 9.5% of those were observed once. The biggest ten clones account for 3.5% to 4.5% of the sample. The sequenced material came from PBMCs. These receptors all stem from a human donor in good health (CMV status not recorded). Some clones in this sample may be carry-over from other donors' samples.

This clonotype was picked up many times. The CDR3 nucleotides read TGTGCCAGCAGCTTCGCCGGAACCAATGAGCAGTTCTTC. Translating it yields CASSFAGTNEQFF. The chain links TRBV7-2 to TRBJ2-1, with no clear D. This CDR3 has 13 amino acids. From germline, CDR1 is SGHTA and CDR2 FQGNSA. V was trimmed by 3 bases and J by 6 bases, leaving 9 bases between them.

This clonotype has a handful of counts. The chain recombines TRBV29-1 with TRBJ1-2; 10 positions match TRBD1. V shed 6 bases and J 5 bases; nucleotides not matched to a gene: 9. The CDR3 is made up of 14 amino acids. From germline, CDR1 is SQVTM and CDR2 ANQGSEA. CDR3 in amino acids: CSVTLPGQGYGYTF. Written as DNA, the CDR3 is TGCAGCGTGACCCTGCCGGGACAGGGGTATGGCTACACCTTC.

The rearrangement uses TRBV6-5 and TRBJ2-1; TRBD2 agrees at 8 bases. This CDR3 contains 14 residues. V gave up 6 bases and J gave up 6 bases; unmatched junction bases: 7. Germline V gene sequence: CDR1 MNHEY, CDR2 SVGAGI. The CDR3 loop is CASRSGTRSNEQFF. CDR3 sequence (DNA): TGTGCCAGCAGATCCGGGACTAGGAGCAATGAGCAGTTCTTC.

The chain carries TRBV5-6 and TRBJ2-5; no firm D call. V dropped 2 bases and J dropped 7 bases, with 15 bases sitting between them. This CDR3 is 14 amino acids long. The germline gives CDR1 SGHDT, CDR2 YYEEEE. In nucleotides, the CDR3 is TGTGCCAGCAGCTTTTATCAGAATCCCAGGACCCAGTACTTC. Its translation: CASSFYQNPRTQYF. The full variable domain, its missing parts supplied by reference TRBV5-6 and TRBJ2-5, is DAGVTQSPTHLIKTRGQQVTLRCSPKSGHDTVSWYQQALGQGPQFIFQYYEEEERQRGNFPDRFSGHQFPNYSSELNVNALLLGDSALYLCASSFYQNPRTQYFGPGTRLLVL.

This clonotype was seen at least ten times. V gene TRBV28 combines with J gene TRBJ1-1; D not certain. CDR1 and CDR2 from the germline V gene are MDHEN and SYDVKM. Trimming left V 2 bases short and J 6 bases short, with 16 bases between. The CDR3 covers 15 residues. The CDR3 nucleotides are TGTGCCAGCAGTTTAGGGGTAACGGGTTCCTCTGAAGCTTTCTTT. This gives the protein CASSLGVTGSSEAFF.

There are many counts of this clonotype. V usage is TRBV4-1 and J usage is TRBJ1-4; D is uncertain. The CDR3 has 15 amino acids. Germline assignment: CDR1 MGHRA and CDR2 YSYEKL. Trimming removed 8 bases at V and 5 bases at J, with 18 bases between. The CDR3 DNA reads as TGCGCCAGCCGCCTGATCGGCCTTACCAATGAAAAACTGTTTTTT. Its protein is CASRLIGLTNEKLFF.